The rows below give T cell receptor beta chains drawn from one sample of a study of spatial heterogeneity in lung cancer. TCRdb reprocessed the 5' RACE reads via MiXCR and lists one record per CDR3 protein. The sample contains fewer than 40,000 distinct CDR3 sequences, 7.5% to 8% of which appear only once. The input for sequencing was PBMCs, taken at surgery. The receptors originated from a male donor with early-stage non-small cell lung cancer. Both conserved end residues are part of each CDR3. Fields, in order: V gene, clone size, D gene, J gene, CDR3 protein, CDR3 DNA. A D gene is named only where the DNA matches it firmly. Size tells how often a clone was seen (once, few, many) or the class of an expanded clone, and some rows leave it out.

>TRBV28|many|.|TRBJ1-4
CASSSSGSTNEKLFF
TGTGCCAGCAGTTCATCAGGGAGTACTAATGAAAAACTGTTTTTT
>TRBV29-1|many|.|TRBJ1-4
CSAGGRGNEKLFF
TGCAGCGCTGGGGGCAGGGGAAATGAAAAACTGTTTTTT
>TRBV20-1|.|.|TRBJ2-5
CSASRGAGETQYF
TGCAGTGCTAGTAGGGGAGCTGGAGAGACCCAGTACTTC
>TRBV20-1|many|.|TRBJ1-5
CSAMGLEGGYSNQPQHF
TGCAGTGCTATGGGGCTTGAGGGAGGTTATAGCAATCAGCCCCAGCATTTT
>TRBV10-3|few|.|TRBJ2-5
CAISESRGAGETQYF
TGTGCCATCAGTGAGTCGAGGGGAGCGGGAGAGACCCAGTACTTC
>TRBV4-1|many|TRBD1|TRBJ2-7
CASSSSDRRGEQYF
TGCGCCAGCAGCTCCTCGGACCGCAGGGGGGAGCAGTACTTC
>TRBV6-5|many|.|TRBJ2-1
CATSRGLRNEQFF
TGTGCCACCTCCAGGGGTCTGAGGAATGAGCAGTTCTTC
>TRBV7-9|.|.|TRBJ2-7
CASSPFPAGYEQYF
TGTGCCAGCAGCCCATTTCCGGCTGGCTACGAGCAGTACTTC
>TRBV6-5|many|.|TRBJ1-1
CASSFTGTPKGGAFF
TGTGCCAGCAGTTTCACCGGGACACCTAAGGGTGGGGCTTTCTTT
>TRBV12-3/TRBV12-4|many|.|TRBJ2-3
CASSLPRTTLDTQYF
TGTGCCAGCAGTTTGCCTAGAACCACATTGGATACGCAGTATTTT
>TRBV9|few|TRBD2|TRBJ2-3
CASSAGQLAGGVDTQYF
TGTGCCAGCAGCGCGGGACAACTAGCGGGAGGGGTGGATACGCAGTATTTT
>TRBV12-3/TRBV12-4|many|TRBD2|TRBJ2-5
CASSPNRGTSGRSHQETQYF
TGTGCCAGCAGTCCAAACCGAGGAACTAGCGGGAGATCCCACCAAGAGACCCAGTACTTC
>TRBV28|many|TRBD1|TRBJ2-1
CASMTQGAGNEQFF
TGTGCCAGCATGACGCAGGGGGCAGGCAATGAGCAGTTCTTC
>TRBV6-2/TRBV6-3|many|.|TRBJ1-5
CASSYSGGHQPQHF
TGTGCCAGCAGTTACTCGGGGGGGCATCAGCCCCAGCATTTT
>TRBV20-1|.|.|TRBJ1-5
CSARDINSNQPQHF
TGCAGTGCTAGGGACATCAATAGCAATCAGCCCCAGCATTTT
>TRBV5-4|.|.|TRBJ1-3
CASSERLGSGNTIYF
TGTGCCAGCAGTGAACGTTTAGGGTCCGGAAACACCATATATTTT
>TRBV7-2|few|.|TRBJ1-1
CASSPVSIRLIAFF
TGTGCCAGCAGCCCCGTATCGATTCGATTGATAGCTTTCTTT
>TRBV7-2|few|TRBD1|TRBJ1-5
CASSLEGASNQPQHF
TGTGCCAGCAGCTTGGAGGGGGCGAGCAATCAGCCCCAGCATTTT
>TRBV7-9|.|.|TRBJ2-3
CASSLSGPDTQYF
TGTGCCAGCAGCCTTAGTGGACCGGATACGCAGTATTTT
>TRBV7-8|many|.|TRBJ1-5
CASSSFRDGYNQPQHF
TGTGCCAGCAGCTCGTTTAGAGACGGGTACAATCAGCCCCAGCATTTT
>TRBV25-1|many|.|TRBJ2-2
CASNRANTGELFF
TGTGCCAGCAATCGTGCCAACACCGGGGAGCTGTTTTTT
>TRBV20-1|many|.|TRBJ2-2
CSARRGSGELFF
TGCAGTGCTAGGAGGGGATCCGGGGAGCTGTTTTTT
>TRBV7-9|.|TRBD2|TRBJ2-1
CASSLFRLAGRRSYNEQFF
TGTGCCAGCAGCTTATTCAGGCTAGCGGGACGGCGCTCCTACAATGAGCAGTTCTTC
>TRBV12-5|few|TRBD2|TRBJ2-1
CASGLGAPSGRAGEQFF
TGTGCTAGTGGTTTGGGAGCCCCTAGCGGGAGGGCCGGTGAGCAGTTCTTC
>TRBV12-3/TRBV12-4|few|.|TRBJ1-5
CASSSSTLGQPQHF
TGTGCCAGCAGTTCGTCGACCCTGGGGCAGCCCCAGCATTTT
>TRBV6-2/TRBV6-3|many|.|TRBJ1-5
CASSYLNRNQPQHF
TGTGCCAGCAGTTACTTAAACAGGAATCAGCCCCAGCATTTT
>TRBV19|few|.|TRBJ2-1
CASSSRSAHEQFF
TGTGCCAGTAGTTCTCGCTCCGCCCATGAGCAGTTCTTC
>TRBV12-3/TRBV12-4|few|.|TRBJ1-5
CASSPSRLDGNQPQHF
TGTGCCAGCAGCCCCTCGCGTCTGGATGGCAATCAGCCCCAGCATTTT
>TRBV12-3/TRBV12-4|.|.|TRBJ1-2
CASSLGPENYGYTF
TGTGCCAGCAGTTTAGGGCCAGAGAACTATGGCTACACCTTC
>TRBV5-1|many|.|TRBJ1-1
CASSLDPGATREAFF
TGCGCCAGCAGCTTGGATCCGGGGGCCACCCGTGAAGCTTTCTTT
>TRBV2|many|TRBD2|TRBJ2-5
CASSPGLAAQETQYF
TGTGCCAGCAGTCCGGGACTAGCGGCCCAAGAGACCCAGTACTTC
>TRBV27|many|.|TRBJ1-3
CASSLSAVSGNTIYF
TGTGCCAGCAGTTTATCGGCAGTCTCTGGAAACACCATATATTTT